Listed here are 8 T cell receptor beta chains from one sample, sequenced in a study of cytomegalovirus exposure and HLA in healthy donors. PCR primers comprised 60 Vbeta and 13 Jbeta primers. Sequencing was performed with immunoSEQ multiplex PCR; in TCRdb, only in-frame clones are kept and a portion is missing. The sample contains about 120,000 clones, 63% of which appear only once. The sample comprised PBMCs. The receptors come from a man aged 35 to 55 in good health and CMV-seropositive.

The CDR3 nucleotides are TGCGCCAGCAGTGAGGCGGGGGGGCCGAGGGAGACCCAGTACTTC. Translating gives CASSEAGGPRETQYF. The rearrangement uses TRBV10-2 and TRBJ2-5; 9 bases map to TRBD2. The length of the CDR3 is 15 residues. Germline V gene sequence: CDR1 WSHSY, CDR2 SAAADI. The junction had 6 bases not matched to a gene; V was cut back by 2 bases and J by 5 bases.

This clone showed up just a few times. The chain recombines TRBV15 with TRBJ2-1; TRBD1 matches at 7 bases. CDR3 length: 16 amino acids. Germline trimming cut 1 base from V and 5 bases from J; bases unmatched to any gene: 8. CDR1 is LNHNV, CDR2 YYDKDF, per germline (reference sequence). The CDR3 DNA follows: TGTGCCACCAGCAGAGCCCTAACAGGGGACCACAATGAGCAGTTCTTC. Encoded protein: CATSRALTGDHNEQFF.

This sequence joins TRBV7-8 and TRBJ2-6; D is ambiguous. This CDR3 is 15 amino acids long. V shed 3 bases and J shed 0 bases, with 6 bases lying between them. Germline CDR1 SGHVS, CDR2 FQNEAQ. CDR3 sequence (DNA): TGTGCCAGCAGCTTCCCCAGCTCTGGGGCCAACGTCCTGACTTTC. This translates into CASSFPSSGANVLTF.

V gene TRBV27 combines with J gene TRBJ2-7; tentative D call: TRBD2 (5 bases). The CDR3 totals 13 residues. Trimming took 0 bases from V and 5 from J, leaving 8 bases between them. Germline V gene sequence: CDR1 MNHEY, CDR2 SMNVEV (reference sequence). The CDR3 sequence: CASSLSRGHEQYF. Written as DNA, the CDR3 is TGTGCCAGCAGTTTATCGAGAGGGCACGAGCAGTACTTC.

There are a few counts of this clone. The chain links TRBV19 to TRBJ2-7; D is unresolved. With 7 bases removed from V and 0 bases from J, the gap between germline ends came to 13 bases. The CDR3 has 14 amino acids. The germline gives CDR1 LNHDA, CDR2 SQIVND (reference sequence). CDR3 region: CASKETVSSYEQYF. The CDR3 coding sequence is TGTGCCAGTAAAGAAACAGTAAGCTCCTACGAGCAGTACTTC. The entire variable domain, with the rest obtained from reference TRBV19 and TRBJ2-7, is as follows: DGGITQSPKYLFRKEGQNVTLSCEQNLNHDAMYWYRQDPGQGLRLIYYSQIVNDFQKGDIAEGYSVSREKKESFPLTVTSAQKNPTAFYLCASKETVSSYEQYFGPGTRLTVT.

The chain combines TRBV4-1 with TRBJ2-7, with 9 bases matching TRBD1. The J segment lost 2 bases and the V segment lost 1 base, leaving 3 bases of the junction unmatched. The CDR3 contains 15 residues. Germline V gives CDR1 MGHRA, CDR2 YSYEKL. The CDR3 loop is CASSQGQGGTYEQYF. The CDR3 DNA is TGCGCCAGCAGCCAAGGACAGGGGGGGACCTACGAGCAGTACTTC.

Remarks on this clone: Germline is not matched at one junction end, which may reflect a read error. V and J are TRBV6-5 and TRBJ2-5; D perhaps matches TRBD1 (6 bases). Germline V gene sequence: CDR1 MNHEY, CDR2 SVGAGI. The CDR3 totals 14 residues. CDR3 in amino acids: CASSLGQFQGTQYF. The CDR3 DNA reads TGTGCCAGCAGTTTAGGACAGTTCCAAGGGACCCAGTACTTC.

The V call is TRBV28, the J call TRBJ1-2; 7 nucleotides match TRBD1. V trimming: 2 bases; J trimming: 3 bases; junction bases outside the gene matches: 3. This CDR3 spans 14 amino acids. The V gene's germline CDR1 is MDHEN and CDR2 SYDVKM. DNA of the CDR3: TGTGCCAGCAGTTTAAGTCAGGGGGACTATGGCTACACCTTC. It is translated as CASSLSQGDYGYTF.